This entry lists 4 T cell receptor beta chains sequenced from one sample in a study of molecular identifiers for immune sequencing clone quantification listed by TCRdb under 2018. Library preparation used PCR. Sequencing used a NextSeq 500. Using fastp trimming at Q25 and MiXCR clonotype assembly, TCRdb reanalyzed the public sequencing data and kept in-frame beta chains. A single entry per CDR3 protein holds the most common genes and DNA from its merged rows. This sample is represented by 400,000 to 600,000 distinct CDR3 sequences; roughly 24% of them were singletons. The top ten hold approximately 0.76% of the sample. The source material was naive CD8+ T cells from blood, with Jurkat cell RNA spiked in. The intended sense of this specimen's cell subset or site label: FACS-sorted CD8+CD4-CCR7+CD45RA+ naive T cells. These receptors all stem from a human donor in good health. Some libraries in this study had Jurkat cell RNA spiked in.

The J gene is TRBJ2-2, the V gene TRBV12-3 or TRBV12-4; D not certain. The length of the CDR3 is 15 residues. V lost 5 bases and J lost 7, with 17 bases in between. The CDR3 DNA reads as TGTGCCAGCAGTACCCTCGTTGTGGATAACGGGGAGCTGTTTTTT. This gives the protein CASSTLVVDNGELFF.

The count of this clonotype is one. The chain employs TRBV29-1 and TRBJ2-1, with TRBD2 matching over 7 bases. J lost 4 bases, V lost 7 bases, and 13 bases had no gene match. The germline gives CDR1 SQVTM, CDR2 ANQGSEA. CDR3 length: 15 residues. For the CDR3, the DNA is TGCAGCGGGGGGGGGAGTGTCCTTAGGTACAATGAGCAGTTCTTC. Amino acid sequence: CSGGGSVLRYNEQFF.

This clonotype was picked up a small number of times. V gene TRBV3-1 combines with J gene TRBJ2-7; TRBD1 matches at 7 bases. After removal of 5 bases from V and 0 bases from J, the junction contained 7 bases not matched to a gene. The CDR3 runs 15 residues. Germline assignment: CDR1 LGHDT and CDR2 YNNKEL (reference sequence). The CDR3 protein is CASSSGTVSSYEQYF. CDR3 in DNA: TGTGCCAGCAGCTCCGGGACAGTTAGCTCCTACGAGCAGTACTTC.

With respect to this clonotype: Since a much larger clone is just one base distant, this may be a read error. The CDR3 nucleotides read TGCGCCAGCAGCCAAGAAGGCGGGGTAGCCAAAAACGTTCAGTACTTC. Its protein is CASSQEGGVAKNVQYF. J is TRBJ2-4 and V is TRBV4-1; D perhaps matches TRBD2 (6 bases). CDR3 length: 16 amino acids. Germline CDR1 MGHRA, CDR2 YSYEKL.